The present T cell receptor (beta chain) was sequenced within a study of blood T cell repertoires in COVID-19. Study context: Spain, Italy and the United States supplied samples that represented acute and convalescent COVID-19. The cDNA or gDNA used as material had been derived from T cells, B-cell-depleted T cells, or PBMCs.

Under the authors' procedure: Estimation of nucleated cell counts relied on the amplification of reference gene primers. The table came from immunoSEQ multiplex PCR; TCRdb's copy has only in-frame clones and leaves some out. Clonal size and the V and J genes are those of that table, whereas D and trimming came from the DNA. The repertoire has around 190,000 clones, approximately 84% of them found once; the top ten carry around 5.2%. Germline V lookup: CDR1 SEHNR, CDR2 FQNEAQ (reference sequence). This CDR3 contains 12 residues. Trimming stripped 3 bases from V and 8 bases from J, with 10 bases between. This clone has a handful of counts.

The sequence was collected from a woman older than 75 with acute or convalescent COVID-19. This rearrangement joins TRBV7-9 to TRBJ1-2, with D perhaps matching TRBD1 (6 bases). Input material: peripheral blood. CDR3 nucleotides: TGTGCCAGCAGCTTCGGCAGGGGAGGCTACACCTTC. This codes for CASSFGRGGYTF. The full variable domain, its missing parts supplied by reference TRBV7-9 and TRBJ1-2, is DTGVSQNPRHKITKRGQNVTFRCDPISEHNRLYWYRQTLGQGPEFLTYFQNEAQLEKSRLLSDRFSAERPKGSFSTLEIQRTEQGDSAMYLCASSFGRGGYTFGSGTRLTVV.